This is a list of T cell receptor beta chains from one sample in a study of neurological immune-mediated disorders. Via MiXCR, TCRdb re-called the 5' RACE reads, giving one row per CDR3 protein. This sample has about 87,000 distinct CDR3 sequences, with under 4.5% found just once. Sequencing input: PBMCs. The receptor source for this set is a woman aged 45-65 years with multiple sclerosis. The CDR3 runs from the conserved cysteine through the conserved F or W. Each record gives: V gene, clone size, J gene, D gene, CDR3 protein, CDR3 DNA. D genes are given only for firm matches. Size is stated as once, few, many or a size class.

v_gene: TRBV20-1
abundance: many
j_gene: TRBJ2-3
d_gene: TRBD1
CDR3aa: CSARETGASTDTQYF
CDR3nt: TGCAGTGCTAGAGAGACAGGGGCTAGCACAGATACGCAGTATTTT

v_gene: TRBV5-1
abundance: many
j_gene: TRBJ2-7
d_gene: -
CDR3aa: CASSLDTGDEQYF
CDR3nt: TGCGCCAGCAGCTTGGATACGGGGGATGAGCAGTACTTC

v_gene: TRBV7-2
abundance: many
j_gene: TRBJ2-7
d_gene: TRBD2
CDR3aa: CASSLAGGTSTEQYF
CDR3nt: TGTGCCAGCAGCTTAGCGGGGGGGACTTCTACGGAGCAGTACTTC

v_gene: TRBV12-3/TRBV12-4
abundance: many
j_gene: TRBJ2-3
d_gene: -
CDR3aa: CASSLGGDRDTQYF
CDR3nt: TGTGCCAGCAGTTTAGGGGGGGACAGAGATACGCAGTATTTT

v_gene: TRBV12-3/TRBV12-4
abundance: many
j_gene: TRBJ1-1
d_gene: TRBD1
CDR3aa: CASKMGQTWNTEAFF
CDR3nt: TGTGCCAGCAAAATGGGACAGACCTGGAACACTGAAGCTTTCTTT

v_gene: TRBV5-1
abundance: many
j_gene: TRBJ1-1
d_gene: -
CDR3aa: CASSSRPMNTEAFF
CDR3nt: TGCGCCAGCAGCTCAAGACCAATGAACACTGAAGCTTTCTTT

v_gene: TRBV2
abundance: many
j_gene: TRBJ2-3
d_gene: -
CDR3aa: CASSEARDTQYF
CDR3nt: TGTGCCAGCAGTGAAGCCCGGGATACGCAGTATTTT

v_gene: TRBV7-3
abundance: many
j_gene: TRBJ2-3
d_gene: TRBD2
CDR3aa: CASSPRTSGGDTQYF
CDR3nt: TGTGCCAGCAGCCCAAGGACTAGCGGGGGGGATACGCAGTATTTT

v_gene: TRBV7-6
abundance: many
j_gene: TRBJ2-5
d_gene: -
CDR3aa: CASSKRQGGRRETQYF
CDR3nt: TGTGCCAGCAGCAAGCGACAGGGAGGCCGCCGGGAGACCCAGTACTTC

v_gene: TRBV19
abundance: many
j_gene: TRBJ1-2
d_gene: -
CDR3aa: CGTSSRSKGYTF
CDR3nt: TGTGGCACCAGTAGTCGTTCCAAGGGCTACACCTTC

v_gene: TRBV5-1
abundance: many
j_gene: TRBJ2-3
d_gene: -
CDR3aa: CASTSGSAAYF
CDR3nt: TGCGCCAGCACTTCAGGGTCGGCGGCGTATTTT

v_gene: TRBV29-1
abundance: many
j_gene: TRBJ1-5
d_gene: -
CDR3aa: CRLGQGGQPQHF
CDR3nt: TGCAGGTTGGGGCAGGGTGGTCAGCCCCAGCATTTT

v_gene: TRBV12-3/TRBV12-4
abundance: many
j_gene: TRBJ2-1
d_gene: TRBD2
CDR3aa: CASSLRREGDAEQFF
CDR3nt: TGTGCCAGCAGTTTAAGGCGGGAGGGGGATGCTGAGCAGTTCTTC

v_gene: TRBV5-1
abundance: many
j_gene: TRBJ1-1
d_gene: -
CDR3aa: CASSPGTPDEAFF
CDR3nt: TGCGCCAGCAGCCCCGGGACCCCCGACGAAGCTTTCTTT

v_gene: TRBV11-3
abundance: many
j_gene: TRBJ2-7
d_gene: -
CDR3aa: CASSLTAGYEQYF
CDR3nt: TGTGCCAGCAGCTTAACGGCAGGCTACGAGCAGTACTTC

v_gene: TRBV12-3/TRBV12-4
abundance: many
j_gene: TRBJ2-2
d_gene: -
CDR3aa: CASSLVGGNTGELFF
CDR3nt: TGTGCCAGCAGTTTAGTCGGCGGTAACACCGGGGAGCTGTTTTTT

v_gene: TRBV5-1
abundance: many
j_gene: TRBJ1-1
d_gene: -
CDR3aa: CASSLGQANTEAFF
CDR3nt: TGCGCCAGCAGCTTGGGACAGGCGAACACTGAAGCTTTCTTT

v_gene: TRBV7-9
abundance: many
j_gene: TRBJ1-1
d_gene: TRBD1
CDR3aa: CASRMDRARPEAFF
CDR3nt: TGTGCCAGCAGAATGGACAGGGCTCGCCCTGAAGCTTTCTTT